A single T cell receptor (beta chain) is shown here with its context. The sample originates from a study of blood T cell repertoires in COVID-19. Whole-study context: Nucleic acid was either cDNA or gDNA, and it came from T cells, B-cell-depleted T cells, or PBMCs.

Germline V gene sequence: CDR1 MNHEY, CDR2 SMNVEV (reference sequence). This CDR3 region has 13 residues. Trimming shortened V by 8 bases and J by 3 bases, and 14 bases separated the two germline ends. Clones were read by immunoSEQ multiplex PCR, and TCRdb kept only the in-frame ones, dropping some. The repertoire consists of 200,000 to 250,000 clones, with approximately 83% occurring once and the leading ten covering 1.3%. V usage is TRBV27 and J usage is TRBJ2-7; perhaps TRBD2 as D (6 bases). Sample: PBMCs or T cells enriched from blood (not recorded which). This sequence was found in a woman aged 40-49 years with acute COVID-19. The CDR3 loop is CASAAAGGYEQYF. The CDR3 DNA follows: TGTGCCAGCGCCGCCGCCGGGGGCTACGAGCAGTACTTC.